The present entry profiles one T cell receptor beta chain with its context. Antigen specificity is unknown. Profiled with immunoSEQ multiplex PCR; TCRdb holds only in-frame clones, not every one. The data show some 2.1 million clones, about 94% seen once. This record belongs to a study of shared clonotypes between healthy human individuals. Study findings and constraints: Naive CD4 clonotypes overlapped across a handful of donors at around 5%. In general, naive subsets displayed greater estimated richness than memory subsets did. Sampling included only blood; tissue repertoires likely differ. Clonotypes shared by all four donors outscored non-shared clonotypes in generation probability.

CD8 cells regarded as naive lacked CD45RO, were positively chosen for CCR7, and omitted terminally differentiated effector memory CD45RA+ cells. Germline loops: CDR1 MGHRA, CDR2 YSYEKL. Trimming cost V 1 base and J 6 bases, with 15 bases left between them. This CDR3 contains 15 residues. The chain uses TRBV4-1 and TRBJ1-2; no definite D call. Sequencing was carried out using naive CD8+ T cells from PBMCs. The source is a man between 18 and 29 years old in good health. Some clones in this sample may be carry-over from other donors' samples. CDR3 in amino acids: CASSQALAGEDGYTF. The CDR3 DNA reads TGCGCCAGCAGCCAAGCCTTAGCTGGGGAGGATGGCTACACCTTC.